This T cell receptor beta chain originates from a study of T cell responses to AZD1222 COVID-19 vaccine. Only in-frame clones appear in the TCRdb table, and some are missing; sequencing was by immunoSEQ multiplex PCR. Of roughly 260,000 clones in the sample, 90% to 95% were seen once. V was clipped by 4 bases and J by 2 bases, with 13 bases between them. CDR1 is MGHDK, CDR2 SYGVNS, per germline. CDR3 length equals 15 residues. The chain uses TRBV25-1 and TRBJ2-3; maybe TRBD2 (5 bases). Specimen: peripheral blood, collected on day 0 of AZD1222 vaccination. The sequence was obtained from an adult in good health. The CDR3 nucleotides read TGTGCCAGCAGTGCGGGGATGAGTTACACAGATACGCAGTATTTT. Translated, it gives CASSAGMSYTDTQYF.